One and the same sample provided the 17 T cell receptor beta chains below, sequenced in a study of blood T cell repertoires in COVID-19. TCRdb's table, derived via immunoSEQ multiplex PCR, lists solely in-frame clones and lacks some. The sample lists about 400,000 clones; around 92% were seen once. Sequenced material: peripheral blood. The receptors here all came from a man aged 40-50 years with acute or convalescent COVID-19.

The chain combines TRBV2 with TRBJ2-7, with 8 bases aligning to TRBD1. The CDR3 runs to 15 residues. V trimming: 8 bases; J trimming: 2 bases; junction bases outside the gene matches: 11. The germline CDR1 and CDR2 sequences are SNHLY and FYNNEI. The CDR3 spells CASRIGTGQAYEQYF. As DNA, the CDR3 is TGTGCCAGCCGGATCGGGACAGGCCAAGCCTACGAGCAGTACTTC.

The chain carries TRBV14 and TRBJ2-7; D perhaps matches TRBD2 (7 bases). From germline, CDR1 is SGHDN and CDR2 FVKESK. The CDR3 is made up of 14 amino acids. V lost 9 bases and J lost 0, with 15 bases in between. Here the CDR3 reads CASNRGGVSYEQYF. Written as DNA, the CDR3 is TGTGCCAGTAATAGGGGGGGAGTCTCCTACGAGCAGTACTTC.

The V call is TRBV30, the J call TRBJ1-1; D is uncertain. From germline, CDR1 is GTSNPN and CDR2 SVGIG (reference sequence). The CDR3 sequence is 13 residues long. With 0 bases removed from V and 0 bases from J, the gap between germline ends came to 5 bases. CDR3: CAWSVYLNTEAFF. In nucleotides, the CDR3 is TGTGCCTGGAGTGTATATCTGAACACTGAAGCTTTCTTT.

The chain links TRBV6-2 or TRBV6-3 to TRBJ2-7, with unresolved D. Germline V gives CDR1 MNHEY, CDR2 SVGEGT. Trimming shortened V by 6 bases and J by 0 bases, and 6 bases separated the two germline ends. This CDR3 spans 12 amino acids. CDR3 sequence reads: CASSVVSYEQYF. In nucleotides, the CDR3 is TGTGCCAGCAGCGTCGTCTCCTACGAGCAGTACTTC.

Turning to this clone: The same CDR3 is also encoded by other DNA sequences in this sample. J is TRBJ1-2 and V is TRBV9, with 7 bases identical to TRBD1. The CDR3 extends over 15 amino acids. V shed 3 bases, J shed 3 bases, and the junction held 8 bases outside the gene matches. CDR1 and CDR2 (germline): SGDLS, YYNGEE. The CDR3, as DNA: TGTGCCAGCAGCGCCTCAGGGGGTCAAGACTATGGCTACACCTTC. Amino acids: CASSASGGQDYGYTF.

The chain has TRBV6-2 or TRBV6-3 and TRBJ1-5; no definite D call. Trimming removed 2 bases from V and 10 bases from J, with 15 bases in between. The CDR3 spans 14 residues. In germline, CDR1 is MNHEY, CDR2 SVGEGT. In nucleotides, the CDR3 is TGTGCCAGCAGTTACGATCAGCGTATCGATCCCCAGCATTTT. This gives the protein CASSYDQRIDPQHF.

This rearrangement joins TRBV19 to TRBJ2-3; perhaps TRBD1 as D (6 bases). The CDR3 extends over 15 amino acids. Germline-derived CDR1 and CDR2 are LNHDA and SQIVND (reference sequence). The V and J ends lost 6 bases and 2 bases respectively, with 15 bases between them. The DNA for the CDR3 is TGTGCCAGTAGCAAAGACAGGAGAGTCACAGATACGCAGTATTTT. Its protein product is CASSKDRRVTDTQYF.

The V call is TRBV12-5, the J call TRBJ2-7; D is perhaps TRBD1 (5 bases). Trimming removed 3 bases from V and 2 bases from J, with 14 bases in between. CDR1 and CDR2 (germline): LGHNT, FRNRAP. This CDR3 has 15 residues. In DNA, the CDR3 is TGTGCTAGTGGTTTCGACAGCAGGCGTACCTACGAGCAGTACTTC. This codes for CASGFDSRRTYEQYF.

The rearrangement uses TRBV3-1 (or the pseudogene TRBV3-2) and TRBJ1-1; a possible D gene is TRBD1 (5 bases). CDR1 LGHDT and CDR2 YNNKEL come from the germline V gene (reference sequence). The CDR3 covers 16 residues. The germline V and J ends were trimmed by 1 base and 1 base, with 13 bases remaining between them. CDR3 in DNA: TGTGCCAGCAGCCAAGGTTTCTCGACAGCGAACACTGAAGCTTTCTTT. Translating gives CASSQGFSTANTEAFF.

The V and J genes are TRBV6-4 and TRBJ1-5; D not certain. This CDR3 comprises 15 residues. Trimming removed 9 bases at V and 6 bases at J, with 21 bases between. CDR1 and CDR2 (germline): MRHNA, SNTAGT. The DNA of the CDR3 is TGTGCCAGATCAGACCGTCCGGGATACGGTCAGCCCCAGCATTTT. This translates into CARSDRPGYGQPQHF.

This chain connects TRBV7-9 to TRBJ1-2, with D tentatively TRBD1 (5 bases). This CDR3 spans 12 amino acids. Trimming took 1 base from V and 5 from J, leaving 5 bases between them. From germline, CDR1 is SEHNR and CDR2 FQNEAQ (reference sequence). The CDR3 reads CASSLEGYGYTF. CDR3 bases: TGTGCCAGCAGCTTAGAGGGGTATGGCTACACCTTC.

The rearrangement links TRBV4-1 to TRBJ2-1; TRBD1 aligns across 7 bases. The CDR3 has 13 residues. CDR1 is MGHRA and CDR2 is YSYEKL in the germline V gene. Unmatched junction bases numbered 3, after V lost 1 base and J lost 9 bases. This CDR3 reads CASSQVRDSEQFF. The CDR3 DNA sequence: TGCGCCAGCAGCCAAGTCAGGGACAGTGAGCAGTTCTTC.

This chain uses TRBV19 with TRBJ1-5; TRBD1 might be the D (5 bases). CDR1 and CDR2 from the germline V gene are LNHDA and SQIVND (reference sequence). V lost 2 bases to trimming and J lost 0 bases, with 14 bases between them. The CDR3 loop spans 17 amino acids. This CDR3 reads CASSIQGGRNSNQPQHF. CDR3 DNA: TGTGCCAGTAGTATACAGGGCGGAAGAAATAGCAATCAGCCCCAGCATTTT.

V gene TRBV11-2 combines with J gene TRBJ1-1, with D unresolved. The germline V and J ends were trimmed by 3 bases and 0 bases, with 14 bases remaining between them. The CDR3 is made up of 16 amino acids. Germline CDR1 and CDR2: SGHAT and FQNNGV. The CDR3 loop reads CASSFLGRTMNTEAFF. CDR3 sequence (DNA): TGTGCCAGCAGCTTCTTGGGGAGGACGATGAACACTGAAGCTTTCTTT.

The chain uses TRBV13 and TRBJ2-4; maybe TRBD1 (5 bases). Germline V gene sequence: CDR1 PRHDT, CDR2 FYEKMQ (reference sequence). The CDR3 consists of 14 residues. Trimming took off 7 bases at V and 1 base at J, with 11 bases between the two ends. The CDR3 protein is CASNVRGAKNIQYF. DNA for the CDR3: TGTGCCAGCAACGTAAGGGGTGCCAAAAACATTCAGTACTTC. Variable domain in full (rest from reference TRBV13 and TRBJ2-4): AAGVIQSPRHLIKEKRETATLKCYPIPRHDTVYWYQQGPGQDPQFLISFYEKMQSDKGSIPDRFSAQQFSDYHSELNMSSLELGDSALYFCASNVRGAKNIQYFGAGTRLSVL.

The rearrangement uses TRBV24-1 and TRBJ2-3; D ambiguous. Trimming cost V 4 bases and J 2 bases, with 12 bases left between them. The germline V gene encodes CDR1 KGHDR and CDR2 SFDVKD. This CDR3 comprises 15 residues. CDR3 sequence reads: CATSDQTLDTDTQYF. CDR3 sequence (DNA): TGTGCCACCAGTGACCAGACACTGGACACAGATACGCAGTATTTT.

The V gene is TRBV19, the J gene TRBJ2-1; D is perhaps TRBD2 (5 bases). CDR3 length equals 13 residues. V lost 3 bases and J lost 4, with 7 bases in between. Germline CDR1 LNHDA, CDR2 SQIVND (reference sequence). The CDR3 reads CASSMERYNEQFF. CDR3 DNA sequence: TGTGCCAGTAGTATGGAGCGGTACAATGAGCAGTTCTTC.